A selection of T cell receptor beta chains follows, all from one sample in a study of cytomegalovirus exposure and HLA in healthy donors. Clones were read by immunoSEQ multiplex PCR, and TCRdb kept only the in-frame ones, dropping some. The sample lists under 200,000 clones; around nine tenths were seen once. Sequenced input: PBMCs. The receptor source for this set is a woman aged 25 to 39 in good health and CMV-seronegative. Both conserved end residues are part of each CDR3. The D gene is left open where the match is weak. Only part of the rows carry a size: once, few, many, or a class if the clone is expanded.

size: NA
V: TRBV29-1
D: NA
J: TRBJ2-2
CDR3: CSVVAENTGELFF
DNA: TGCAGCGTTGTGGCAGAAAACACCGGGGAGCTGTTTTTT

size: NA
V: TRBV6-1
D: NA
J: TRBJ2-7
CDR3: CASSKGMGGYEQYF
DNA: TGTGCCAGCAGTAAAGGTATGGGGGGATACGAGCAGTACTTC

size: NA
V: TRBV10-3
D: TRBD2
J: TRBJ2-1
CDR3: CAISDWGGGAYNEQFF
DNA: TGTGCCATCAGTGATTGGGGGGGTGGGGCCTACAATGAGCAGTTCTTC

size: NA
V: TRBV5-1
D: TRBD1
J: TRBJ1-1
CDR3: CASSWDRGVNTEAFF
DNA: TGCGCCAGCAGCTGGGACAGGGGGGTAAACACTGAAGCTTTCTTT

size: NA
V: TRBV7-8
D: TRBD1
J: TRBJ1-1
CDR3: CASSPGDRVLIAEAFF
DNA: TGTGCCAGCAGCCCCGGGGACAGGGTGTTAATTGCTGAAGCTTTCTTT

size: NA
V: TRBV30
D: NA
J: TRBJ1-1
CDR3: CAWSVLRGEAFF
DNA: TGTGCCTGGAGCGTCCTCAGGGGTGAAGCTTTCTTT

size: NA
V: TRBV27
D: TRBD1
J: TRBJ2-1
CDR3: CASMDYRGSSYNEQFF
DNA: TGTGCCAGCATGGATTACAGGGGGAGTTCCTACAATGAGCAGTTCTTC

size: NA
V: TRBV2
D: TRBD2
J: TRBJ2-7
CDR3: CASSVTSGSSYEQYF
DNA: TGTGCCAGCAGCGTTACTAGCGGGTCTTCCTACGAGCAGTACTTC

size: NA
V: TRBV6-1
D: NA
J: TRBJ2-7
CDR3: CASSEDPGRRSRNF
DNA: TGTGCCAGCAGTGAAGACCCCGGCCGCCGGAGTAGGAACTTC

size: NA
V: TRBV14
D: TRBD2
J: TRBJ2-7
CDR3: CASSSPGGLAGAYEQYF
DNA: TGTGCCAGCAGCTCCCCAGGGGGCCTAGCGGGGGCCTACGAGCAGTACTTC

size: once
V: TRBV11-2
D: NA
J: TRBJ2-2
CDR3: CASSSSGIITGELFF
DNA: TGTGCCAGCAGCTCCTCGGGGATCATTACCGGGGAGCTGTTTTTT

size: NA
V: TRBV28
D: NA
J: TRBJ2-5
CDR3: CASSLPVQETQYF
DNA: TGTGCCAGCAGTTTGCCAGTCCAAGAGACCCAGTACTTC

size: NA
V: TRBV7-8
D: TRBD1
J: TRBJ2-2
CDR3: CASSPHRGRGGELFF
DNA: TGTGCCAGCAGCCCTCACAGGGGGCGGGGCGGGGAGCTGTTTTTT

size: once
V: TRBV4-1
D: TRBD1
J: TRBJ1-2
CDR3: CASSQAGGSGYTF
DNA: TGCGCCAGCAGCCAGGCAGGGGGCTCAGGCTACACCTTC

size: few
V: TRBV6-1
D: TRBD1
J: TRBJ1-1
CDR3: CASKPTGVNTEAFF
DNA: TGTGCCAGCAAACCAACAGGGGTAAACACTGAAGCTTTCTTT

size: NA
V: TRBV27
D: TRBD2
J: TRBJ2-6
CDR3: CASSFGLAGVGANVLTF
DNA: TGTGCCAGCAGTTTTGGTCTAGCGGGAGTAGGGGCCAACGTCCTGACTTTC

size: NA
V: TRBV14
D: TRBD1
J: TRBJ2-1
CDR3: CASSQGGTGANEQFF
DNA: TGTGCCAGCAGCCAAGGCGGGACAGGGGCCAATGAGCAGTTCTTC

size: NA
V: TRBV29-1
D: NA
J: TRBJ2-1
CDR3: CSVEGTNYNEQFF
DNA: TGCAGCGTTGAAGGGACTAACTACAATGAGCAGTTCTTC

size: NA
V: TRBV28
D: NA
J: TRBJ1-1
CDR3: CASSFTWTGPFTEAFF
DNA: TGTGCCAGCAGTTTCACTTGGACTGGGCCATTCACTGAAGCTTTCTTT

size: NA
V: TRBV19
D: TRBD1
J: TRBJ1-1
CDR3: CASSRGTGWGDTEAFF
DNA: TGTGCCAGTAGTAGAGGGACAGGGTGGGGGGACACTGAAGCTTTCTTT

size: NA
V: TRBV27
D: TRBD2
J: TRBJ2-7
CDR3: CASSPRLALYEQYF
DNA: TGTGCCAGCAGTCCCCGACTAGCCCTCTACGAGCAGTACTTC

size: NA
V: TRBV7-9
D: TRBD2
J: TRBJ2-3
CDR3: CASSLLAGAISDTQYF
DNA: TGTGCCAGCAGCTTACTAGCGGGGGCCATCTCCGATACGCAGTATTTT

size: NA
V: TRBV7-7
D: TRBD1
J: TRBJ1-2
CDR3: CASSQDRLGYGYTF
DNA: TGTGCCAGCAGCCAGGACAGGTTGGGTTATGGCTACACCTTC

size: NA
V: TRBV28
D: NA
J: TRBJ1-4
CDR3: CASSHHQGMGEKLFF
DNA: TGTGCCAGCAGCCATCATCAGGGAATGGGGGAAAAACTGTTTTTT

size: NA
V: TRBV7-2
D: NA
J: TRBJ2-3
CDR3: CASSLWGTSTDTQYF
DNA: TGTGCCAGCAGCTTATGGGGCACTAGCACAGATACGCAGTATTTT

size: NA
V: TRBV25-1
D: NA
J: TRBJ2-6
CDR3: CASSRGGTGANVLTF
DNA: TGTGCCAGCTCAAGGGGGGGGACCGGGGCCAACGTCCTGACTTTC